These 29 T cell receptor beta chains originate from one sample sequenced in a study of blood T cell repertoires in COVID-19. Method: immunoSEQ multiplex PCR; TCRdb's copy keeps in-frame clones and lacks some. The top ten clones hold about a fifth of a sample with some 120,000 clones, around 79% of them seen once. Sequenced sample: peripheral blood. The source is a man aged 80 or over with acute or convalescent COVID-19.

V gene TRBV11-1 combines with J gene TRBJ2-2; 7 bases map to TRBD1. The CDR3 runs 14 residues. Losses at the gene ends were 1 base for V and 7 bases for J; bases not matched to a gene: 3. Germline V gene lookup returns CDR1 SGHAT and CDR2 FQDESV (reference sequence). In DNA form, the CDR3 reads TGTGCCAGCAGCTTAGGACAGGGCAGCGGGGAGCTGTTTTTT. Protein sequence: CASSLGQGSGELFF.

The chain carries TRBV6-1 and TRBJ1-6, with D uncertain. V lost 1 base and J 0 bases, leaving 7 bases between the germline ends. Germline V gene lookup returns CDR1 MNHNS and CDR2 SASEGT. This CDR3 comprises 16 residues. CDR3 sequence reads: CASSEGEGSYNSPLHF. The DNA of the CDR3 is TGTGCCAGCAGTGAAGGTGAGGGCTCCTATAATTCACCCCTCCACTTT.

This clone showed up just once. V is TRBV5-1 and J is TRBJ2-7, with D possibly being TRBD2 (5 bases). Germline V gene data show CDR1 as SGHRS and CDR2 as YFSETQ. This CDR3 spans 19 amino acids. V lost 1 base to trimming and J lost 5 bases, with 28 bases between them. The CDR3 reads CASSLPLGNKPGFSNEQYF. The CDR3 DNA reads as TGCGCCAGCAGCTTGCCGTTGGGGAATAAACCGGGATTCAGTAACGAGCAGTACTTC.

This clone came up a few times. This chain links TRBV29-1 with TRBJ1-1; D is possibly TRBD1 (5 bases). V was cut by 4 bases and J by 5 bases, with 14 bases left in between. The CDR3 is 13 amino acids. Per germline, CDR1 SQVTM and CDR2 ANQGSEA. The CDR3 sequence: CSVAAGGGTEAFF. CDR3 DNA: TGCAGCGTTGCGGCCGGGGGGGGGACTGAAGCTTTCTTT.

This clone was counted only a few times. For the CDR3, the DNA is TGCGCCAGCAGCCCGAGGACAGGGGAGAATTCACCCCTCCACTTT. This codes for CASSPRTGENSPLHF. V and J are TRBV4-1 and TRBJ1-6; 9 nucleotides line up with TRBD1. The V gene's germline CDR1 is MGHRA and CDR2 YSYEKL. V gave up 4 bases and J gave up 7 bases; unmatched junction bases: 5. CDR3 size: 15 residues.

This clone was recorded only once. V is TRBV5-6 and J is TRBJ2-5; 9 bases line up with TRBD1. Germline values: CDR1 SGHDT, CDR2 YYEEEE. This CDR3 comprises 16 residues. V was pared by 2 bases and J by 4 bases, with 9 bases of the junction left unmatched. The CDR3 protein is CASSLAGTGFGETQYF. CDR3 nucleotide sequence: TGTGCCAGCAGCTTAGCCGGGACAGGGTTTGGAGAGACCCAGTACTTC. Combining the CDR3 with reference TRBV5-6 and TRBJ2-5 gives the whole variable domain DAGVTQSPTHLIKTRGQQVTLRCSPKSGHDTVSWYQQALGQGPQFIFQYYEEEERQRGNFPDRFSGHQFPNYSSELNVNALLLGDSALYLCASSLAGTGFGETQYFGPGTRLLVL.

This chain uses TRBV28 with TRBJ1-1; D is uncertain. From germline, CDR1 is MDHEN and CDR2 SYDVKM. V dropped 2 bases and J dropped 7 bases, with 14 bases sitting between them. The CDR3 runs to 14 residues. The CDR3 sequence: CASSLAPGGIEAFF. The CDR3 nucleotides are TGTGCCAGCAGTTTAGCCCCCGGCGGGATTGAAGCTTTCTTT.

The chain uses TRBV3-1 (or the pseudogene TRBV3-2) and TRBJ2-1; 7 bases line up with TRBD2. V dropped 2 bases and J dropped 4; count of bases not matched to a gene: 8. Germline loops: CDR1 LGHDT, CDR2 YNNKEL (reference sequence). The CDR3 extends over 16 amino acids. DNA of the CDR3: TGTGCCAGCAGCCAAAACGGGGAGGGCCCATACAATGAGCAGTTCTTC. It translates to CASSQNGEGPYNEQFF.

This clone was recorded only once. The chain is built from TRBV7-9 and TRBJ1-4; 7 bases fit TRBD1. This CDR3 comprises 15 residues. Germline V gene data show CDR1 as SEHNR and CDR2 as FQNEAQ (reference sequence). The V segment lost 5 bases and the J segment 3 bases; nucleotides outside the gene matches: 6. CDR3 in DNA: TGTGCCAGCAGCCCCGGGGACAGCCCTAATGAAAAACTGTTTTTT. Its translation is CASSPGDSPNEKLFF. The whole variable domain, remainder taken from reference TRBV7-9 and TRBJ1-4, is DTGVSQNPRHKITKRGQNVTFRCDPISEHNRLYWYRQTLGQGPEFLTYFQNEAQLEKSRLLSDRFSAERPKGSFSTLEIQRTEQGDSAMYLCASSPGDSPNEKLFFGSGTQLSVL.

V and J are TRBV5-4 and TRBJ2-2; 8 positions agree with TRBD2. The ends lost 4 bases at V and 6 bases at J; junction bases unmatched: 8. Germline V gene lookup returns CDR1 SGHNT and CDR2 YYREEE (reference sequence). The CDR3 runs to 15 residues. The CDR3 protein is CASSVGGASAGELFF. As DNA, the CDR3 is TGTGCCAGCAGCGTCGGGGGGGCCAGTGCCGGGGAGCTGTTTTTT.

The sample holds one count of this clone. J is TRBJ1-5 and V is TRBV2; 11 bases agree with TRBD1. The ends lost 4 bases at V and 7 bases at J; junction bases unmatched: 6. There are 15 residues in the CDR3. Germline CDR1 is SNHLY and CDR2 is FYNNEI. This CDR3 reads CASSGRTGGDQPQHF. CDR3 sequence (DNA): TGTGCCAGCAGTGGGAGGACAGGGGGCGACCAGCCCCAGCATTTT.

The gene calls are TRBV7-2 and TRBJ2-5; 12 bases match TRBD2. Germline CDR1 reads SGHTA; CDR2 reads FQGNSA. This CDR3 is built from 15 residues. V lost 5 bases, J lost 0 bases, and 1 base stayed unmatched. DNA of the CDR3: TGTGCCAGCAGCACTAGCGGGGGGTACCAAGAGACCCAGTACTTC. Amino acid sequence: CASSTSGGYQETQYF.

This chain uses TRBV19 with TRBJ1-2; weak D call: TRBD1 (6 bases). Germline V CDR1 and CDR2: LNHDA, SQIVND (reference sequence). The CDR3 runs 16 residues. V was trimmed by 1 base and J by 4 bases, leaving 16 bases between them. DNA of the CDR3: TGTGCCAGTAGTATAGGCACCTCGGGACAAGTCTATGGCTACACCTTC. Its protein is CASSIGTSGQVYGYTF. The variable domain in full, completed from reference TRBV19 and TRBJ1-2, reads DGGITQSPKYLFRKEGQNVTLSCEQNLNHDAMYWYRQDPGQGLRLIYYSQIVNDFQKGDIAEGYSVSREKKESFPLTVTSAQKNPTAFYLCASSIGTSGQVYGYTFGSGTRLTVV.

The chain couples TRBV6-1 to TRBJ1-5; D is unresolved. This CDR3 has 15 residues. Germline V CDR1 and CDR2: MNHNS, SASEGT. Deletions cut 1 base from V and 0 bases from J, with 7 bases between. As DNA, the CDR3 is TGTGCCAGCAGTGAAGTCGGTGGTAGCAATCAGCCCCAGCATTTT. This sequence encodes CASSEVGGSNQPQHF.

The chain employs TRBV7-9 and TRBJ2-7; the D gene is possibly TRBD2 (6 bases). The CDR3 runs 14 residues. V was clipped by 4 bases and J by 0 bases, with 10 bases between them. CDR1 is SEHNR and CDR2 is FQNEAQ in the germline V gene (reference sequence). This CDR3 is CASSSTSSSYEQYF. The CDR3 coding sequence is TGTGCCAGCAGCTCGACTAGTTCCTCCTACGAGCAGTACTTC.

The rearrangement joins TRBV6-5 to TRBJ1-4; 11 bases are shared with TRBD1. V shed 4 bases and J 5 bases; nucleotides not matched to a gene: 6. CDR1 is MNHEY and CDR2 is SVGAGI in the germline V gene. The CDR3 length is 16 residues. The CDR3 protein is CASSFGTGGFNEKLFF. The CDR3 coding sequence is TGTGCCAGCAGTTTCGGGACAGGGGGGTTCAATGAAAAACTGTTTTTT.

The gene calls are TRBV28 and TRBJ2-3; 9 nucleotides agree with TRBD2. The length of the CDR3 is 15 residues. CDR1 is MDHEN, CDR2 SYDVKM, per germline. Trimming removed 2 bases from V and 2 bases from J; junction bases left unmatched: 2. The CDR3 loop reads CASSLTSGYTDTQYF. The CDR3 DNA reads TGTGCCAGCAGTTTAACTAGCGGGTACACAGATACGCAGTATTTT.

This chain links TRBV20-1 with TRBJ1-2; D is unresolved. The V gene lost 0 bases and the J gene lost 14 bases, with 13 bases spanning the gap. The germline V gene has CDR1 DFQATT and CDR2 SNEGSKA (reference sequence). This CDR3 comprises 11 residues. CDR3 region: CSARDPRGSTF. In nucleotides, the CDR3 is TGCAGTGCTAGAGATCCCCGGGGAAGTACCTTC.

The chain is built from TRBV5-1 and TRBJ2-3; possible D gene TRBD1, 6 bases. Looked up from germline, CDR1 is SGHRS and CDR2 is YFSETQ. CDR3 length equals 14 residues. Trimming stripped 5 bases from V and 2 bases from J, with 12 bases between. The CDR3 DNA follows: TGCGCCAGCAGGGCTGGACAGAACACAGATACGCAGTATTTT. Protein product: CASRAGQNTDTQYF.

This clone occurred many times. This sequence joins TRBV6-5 and TRBJ1-5, with a tentative D call TRBD1 (5 bases). The CDR3 length is 13 residues. V was trimmed by 6 bases and J by 3 bases, leaving 9 bases between them. Germline CDR1 is MNHEY and CDR2 is SVGAGI. The CDR3 nucleotides are TGTGCCAGCAGACAGGTGAACAATCAGCCCCAGCATTTT. Encoded protein: CASRQVNNQPQHF.

The sample holds one count of this clone. An end of the junction does not agree with germline; a read error may underlie this. The genes are TRBV6-1 and TRBJ2-7; D unresolved. The CDR3 length is 14 residues. Per the germline V gene, CDR1 is MNHNS and CDR2 is SASEGT. This CDR3 reads CASTEPWSSYEQYF. In nucleotides, the CDR3 is TGTGCCAGCACTGAACCGTGGAGCTCCTACGAGCAGTACTTC.

The chain has TRBV6-5 and TRBJ2-5; tentative D call: TRBD1 (6 bases). CDR1 and CDR2 (germline): MNHEY, SVGAGI. V gave up 7 bases and J gave up 3 bases, with 12 bases separating them. This CDR3 comprises 13 residues. The CDR3: CASTTGAKETQYF. CDR3 DNA: TGTGCCAGCACGACAGGTGCCAAAGAGACCCAGTACTTC.

The CDR3 nucleotides are TGTGCCAGCAGCGTAGGGGGAGTGGGCTATGGCTACACCTTC. Residues: CASSVGGVGYGYTF. This chain uses TRBV9 with TRBJ1-2, with D unresolved. Germline values: CDR1 SGDLS, CDR2 YYNGEE. V lost 0 bases and J lost 4, with 10 bases in between. The CDR3 sequence is 14 residues long.

The chain uses TRBV15 and TRBJ1-2, with TRBD1 as a possible D gene (6 bases). The CDR3 sequence is 15 residues long. Germline CDR1 reads LNHNV; CDR2 reads YYDKDF (reference sequence). Deletions cut 0 bases from V and 2 bases from J, with 10 bases between. CDR3 sequence: CATSRDRTANYGYTF. CDR3 DNA: TGTGCCACCAGCAGAGATAGGACAGCAAACTATGGCTACACCTTC.

The rearrangement joins TRBV3-1 (or the pseudogene TRBV3-2) to TRBJ2-2; TRBD2 agrees at 7 bases. V shed 6 bases and J 4 bases; nucleotides not matched to a gene: 8. CDR3 size: 15 residues. The germline V gene has CDR1 LGHDT and CDR2 YNNKEL (reference sequence). In nucleotides, the CDR3 is TGTGCCAGCAGGCCCGGGGGGTCGACCACCGGGGAGCTGTTTTTT. Residues: CASRPGGSTTGELFF.

The chain uses TRBV10-3 and TRBJ1-2, with TRBD1 matching 7 bases. Looked up from germline, CDR1 is ENHRY and CDR2 is SYGVKD. The CDR3 contains 14 residues. Unmatched junction bases numbered 9, after V lost 10 bases and J lost 1 base. DNA for the CDR3: TGTGCCAGCTACCCGGGACAGAGTAACTATGGCTACACCTTC. Amino acids: CASYPGQSNYGYTF.

The chain combines TRBV6-5 with TRBJ1-1; D not resolved. The V gene lost 7 bases and the J gene lost 3 bases, with 9 bases spanning the gap. CDR3 length: 12 residues. CDR1 and CDR2 (germline): MNHEY, SVGAGI. The CDR3 nucleotides are TGTGCCAGCAATCGCGGGGACACTGAAGCTTTCTTT. This encodes CASNRGDTEAFF.

This clone was seen just once. The gene calls are TRBV3-1 (or the pseudogene TRBV3-2) and TRBJ1-2; 8 positions match TRBD1. The CDR3 runs to 16 residues. The germline CDR1 and CDR2 sequences are LGHDT and YNNKEL (reference sequence). Losses at the gene ends were 1 base for V and 3 bases for J; bases not matched to a gene: 7. CDR3 region: CASSQAKVRGHYGYTF. The CDR3 nucleotides are TGTGCCAGCAGCCAAGCCAAAGTCAGGGGGCACTATGGCTACACCTTC.

V and J are TRBV5-1 and TRBJ2-1; 7 positions match TRBD2. Germline V gene data show CDR1 as SGHRS and CDR2 as YFSETQ. The CDR3 sequence is 15 residues long. Trimming removed 0 bases from V and 3 bases from J; junction bases left unmatched: 3. DNA of the CDR3: TGCGCCAGCAGCTTGGAAGGCGGGGGCTACAATGAGCAGTTCTTC. Encoded protein: CASSLEGGGYNEQFF. The variable domain in full, completed from reference TRBV5-1 and TRBJ2-1, reads KAGVTQTPRYLIKTRGQQVTLSCSPISGHRSVSWYQQTPGQGLQFLFEYFSETQRNKGNFPGRFSGRQFSNSRSEMNVSTLELGDSALYLCASSLEGGGYNEQFFGPGTRLTVL.